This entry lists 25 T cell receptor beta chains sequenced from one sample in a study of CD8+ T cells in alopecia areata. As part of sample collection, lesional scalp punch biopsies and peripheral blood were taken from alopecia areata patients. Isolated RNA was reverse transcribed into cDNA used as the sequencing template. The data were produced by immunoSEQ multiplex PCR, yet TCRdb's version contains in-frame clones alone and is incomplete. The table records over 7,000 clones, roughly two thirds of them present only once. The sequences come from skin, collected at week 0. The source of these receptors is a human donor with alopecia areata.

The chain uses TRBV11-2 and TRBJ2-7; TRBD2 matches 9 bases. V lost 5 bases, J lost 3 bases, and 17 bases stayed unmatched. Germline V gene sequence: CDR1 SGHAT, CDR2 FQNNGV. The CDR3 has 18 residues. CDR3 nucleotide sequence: TGTGCCAGCAGCCGTTCTCCGACCGGGACTAGCCATTTCTACGAGCAGTACTTC. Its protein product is CASSRSPTGTSHFYEQYF.

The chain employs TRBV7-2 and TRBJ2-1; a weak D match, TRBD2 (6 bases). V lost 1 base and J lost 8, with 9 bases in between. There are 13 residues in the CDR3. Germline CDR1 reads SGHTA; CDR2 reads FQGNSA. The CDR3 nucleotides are TGTGCCAGCAGCTTAGACCAGCGGGATGAGCAGTTCTTC. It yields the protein CASSLDQRDEQFF.

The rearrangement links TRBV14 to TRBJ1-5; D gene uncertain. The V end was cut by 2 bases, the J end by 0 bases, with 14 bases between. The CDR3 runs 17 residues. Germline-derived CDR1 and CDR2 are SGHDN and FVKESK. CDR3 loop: CASSQLPGYYSNQPQHF. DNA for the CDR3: TGTGCCAGCAGCCAACTTCCGGGATATTATAGCAATCAGCCCCAGCATTTT.

The CDR3 loop reads CAIRSGDRAGSPLHF. Here the CDR3 DNA reads TGTGCCATCAGGTCCGGGGACAGAGCGGGTTCACCCCTCCACTTT. The rearrangement joins TRBV10-3 to TRBJ1-6; 7 nucleotides align to TRBD1. V lost 6 bases to trimming and J lost 9 bases; unmatched junction nucleotides: 11. From germline, CDR1 is ENHRY and CDR2 SYGVKD. The CDR3 spans 15 residues.

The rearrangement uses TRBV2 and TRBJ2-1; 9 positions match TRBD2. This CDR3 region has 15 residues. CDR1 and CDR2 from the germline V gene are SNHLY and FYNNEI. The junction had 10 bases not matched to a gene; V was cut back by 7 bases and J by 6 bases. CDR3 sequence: CASTEGGGALNEQFF. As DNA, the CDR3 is TGTGCCAGCACCGAGGGCGGGGGGGCCCTCAATGAGCAGTTCTTC.

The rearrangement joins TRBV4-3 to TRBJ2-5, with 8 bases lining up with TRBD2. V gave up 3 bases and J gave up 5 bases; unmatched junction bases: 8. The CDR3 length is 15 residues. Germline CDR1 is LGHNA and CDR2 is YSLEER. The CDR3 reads CASSQESGRFETQYF. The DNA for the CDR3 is TGCGCCAGCAGCCAGGAGAGCGGGAGATTCGAGACCCAGTACTTC.

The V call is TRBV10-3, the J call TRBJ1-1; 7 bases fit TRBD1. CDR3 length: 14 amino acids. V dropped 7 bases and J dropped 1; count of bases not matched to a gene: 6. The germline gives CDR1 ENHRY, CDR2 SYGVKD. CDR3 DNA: TGTGCCATCACCCCAGGGGGGGAGAACACTGAAGCTTTCTTT. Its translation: CAITPGGENTEAFF.

CDR3 coding DNA: TGCGCCAGCAGCCAAGTAGTTGGCAGGCGCTCTGGGGCCAACGTCCTGACTTTC. Protein sequence: CASSQVVGRRSGANVLTF. This chain uses TRBV4-1 with TRBJ2-6; D is uncertain. Deletions cut 1 base from V and 0 bases from J, with 13 bases between. The germline V gene has CDR1 MGHRA and CDR2 YSYEKL. The CDR3 extends over 18 amino acids.

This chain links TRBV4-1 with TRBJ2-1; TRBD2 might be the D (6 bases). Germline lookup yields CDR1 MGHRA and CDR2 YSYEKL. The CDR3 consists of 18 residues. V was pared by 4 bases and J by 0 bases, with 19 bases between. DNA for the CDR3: TGCGCCAGCAGCCGAGAGGGTAGGGACTGGAGCTCCTACAATGAGCAGTTCTTC. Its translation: CASSREGRDWSSYNEQFF.

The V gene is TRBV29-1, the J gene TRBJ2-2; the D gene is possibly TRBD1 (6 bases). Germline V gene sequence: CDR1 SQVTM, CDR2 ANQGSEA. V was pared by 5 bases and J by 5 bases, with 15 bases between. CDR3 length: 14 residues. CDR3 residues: CSVRHRTETGELFF. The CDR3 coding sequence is TGCAGCGTTCGACATAGGACAGAAACCGGGGAGCTGTTTTTT.

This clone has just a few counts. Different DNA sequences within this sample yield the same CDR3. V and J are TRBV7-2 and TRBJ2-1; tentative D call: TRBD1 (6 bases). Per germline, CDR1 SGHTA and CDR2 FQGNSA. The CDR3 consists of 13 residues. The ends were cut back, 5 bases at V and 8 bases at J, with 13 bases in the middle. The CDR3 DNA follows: TGTGCCAGCAGCCCCGGACCAGGGGATGAGCAGTTCTTC. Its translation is CASSPGPGDEQFF. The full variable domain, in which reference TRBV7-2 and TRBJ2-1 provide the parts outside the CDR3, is GAGVSQSPSNKVTEKGKDVELRCDPISGHTALYWYRQSLGQGLEFLIYFQGNSAPDKSGLPSDRFSAERTGGSVSTLTIQRTQQEDSAVYLCASSPGPGDEQFFGPGTRLTVL.

The CDR3 is CAIGHFSTGELFF. CDR3 bases: TGTGCCATCGGGCACTTTAGCACCGGGGAGCTGTTTTTT. The V call is TRBV27, the J call TRBJ2-2; D is undetermined. Germline-derived CDR1 and CDR2 are MNHEY and SMNVEV (reference sequence). V was clipped by 10 bases and J by 4 bases, with 13 bases between them. The CDR3 extends over 13 amino acids.

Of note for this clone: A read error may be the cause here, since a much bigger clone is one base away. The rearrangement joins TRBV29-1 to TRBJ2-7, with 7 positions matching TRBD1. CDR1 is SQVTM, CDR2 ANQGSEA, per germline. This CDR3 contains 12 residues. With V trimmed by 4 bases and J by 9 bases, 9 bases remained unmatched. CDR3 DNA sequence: TGCAGCGTTGGGACAGGATGGGGCGGGCAGTACTTC. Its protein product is CSVGTGWGGQYF.

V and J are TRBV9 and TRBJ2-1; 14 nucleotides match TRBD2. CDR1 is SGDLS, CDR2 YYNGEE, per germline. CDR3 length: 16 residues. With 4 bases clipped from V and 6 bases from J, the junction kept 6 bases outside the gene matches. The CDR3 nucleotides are TGTGCCAGCAGCCCGGGACTAGCGGGAGAGGGCAATGAGCAGTTCTTC. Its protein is CASSPGLAGEGNEQFF.

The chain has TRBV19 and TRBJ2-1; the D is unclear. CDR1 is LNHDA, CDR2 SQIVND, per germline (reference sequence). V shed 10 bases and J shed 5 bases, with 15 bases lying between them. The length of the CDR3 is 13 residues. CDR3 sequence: CATSSTRHNEQFF. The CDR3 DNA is TGTGCCACGTCTAGTACTCGACACAATGAGCAGTTCTTC.

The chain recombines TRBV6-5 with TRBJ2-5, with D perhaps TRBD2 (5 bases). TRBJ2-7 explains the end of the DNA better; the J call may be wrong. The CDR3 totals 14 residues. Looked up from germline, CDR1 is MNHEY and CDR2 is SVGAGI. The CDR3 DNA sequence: TGTGCCAGCAGCCCCGGAGGCACCTCCTACGAGCAGTACTTC. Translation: CASSPGGTSYEQYF.

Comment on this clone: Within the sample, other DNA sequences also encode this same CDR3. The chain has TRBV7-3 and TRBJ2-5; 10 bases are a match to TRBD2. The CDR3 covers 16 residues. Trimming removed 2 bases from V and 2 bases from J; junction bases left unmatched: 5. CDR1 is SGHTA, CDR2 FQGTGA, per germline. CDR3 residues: CASSLGPAGGQETQYF. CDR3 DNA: TGTGCCAGCAGCTTAGGTCCAGCGGGGGGGCAAGAGACCCAGTACTTC. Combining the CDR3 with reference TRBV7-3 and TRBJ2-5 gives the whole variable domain GAGVSQTPSNKVTEKGKYVELRCDPISGHTALYWYRQSLGQGPEFLIYFQGTGAADDSGLPNDRFFAVRPEGSVSTLKIQRTERGDSAVYLCASSLGPAGGQETQYFGPGTRLLVL.

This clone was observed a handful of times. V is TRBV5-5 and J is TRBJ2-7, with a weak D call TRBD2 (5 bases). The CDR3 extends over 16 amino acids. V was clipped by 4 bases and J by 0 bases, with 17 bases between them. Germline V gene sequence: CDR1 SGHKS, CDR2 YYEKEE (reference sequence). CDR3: CASSGGSWQSSYEQYF. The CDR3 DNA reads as TGTGCCAGCAGCGGAGGTTCCTGGCAGAGCTCCTACGAGCAGTACTTC.

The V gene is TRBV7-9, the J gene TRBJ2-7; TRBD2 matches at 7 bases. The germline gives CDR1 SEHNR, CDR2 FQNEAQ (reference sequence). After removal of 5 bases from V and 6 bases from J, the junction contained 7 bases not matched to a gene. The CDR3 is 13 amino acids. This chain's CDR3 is CASSDVGGGEQYF. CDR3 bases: TGTGCCAGCAGCGATGTGGGGGGGGGCGAGCAGTACTTC. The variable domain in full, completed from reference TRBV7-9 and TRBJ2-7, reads DTGVSQNPRHKITKRGQNVTFRCDPISEHNRLYWYRQTLGQGPEFLTYFQNEAQLEKSRLLSDRFSAERPKGSFSTLEIQRTEQGDSAMYLCASSDVGGGEQYFGPGTRLTVT.

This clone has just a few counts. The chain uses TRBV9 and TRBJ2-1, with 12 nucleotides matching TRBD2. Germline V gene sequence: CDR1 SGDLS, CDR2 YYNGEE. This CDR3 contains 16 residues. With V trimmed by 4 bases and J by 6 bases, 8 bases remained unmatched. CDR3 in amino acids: CASSSRTSGVRNEQFF. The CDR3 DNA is TGTGCCAGCAGCTCCCGGACTAGCGGGGTCCGCAATGAGCAGTTCTTC.

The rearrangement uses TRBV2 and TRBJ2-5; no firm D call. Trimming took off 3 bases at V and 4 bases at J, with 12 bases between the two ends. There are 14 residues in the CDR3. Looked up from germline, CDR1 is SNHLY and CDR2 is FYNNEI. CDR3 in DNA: TGTGCCAGCAGTGAGTCAGGACCTGTAGAGACCCAGTACTTC. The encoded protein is CASSESGPVETQYF. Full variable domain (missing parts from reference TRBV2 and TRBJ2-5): EPEVTQTPSHQVTQMGQEVILRCVPISNHLYFYWYRQILGQKVEFLVSFYNNEISEKSEIFDDQFSVERPDGSNFTLKIRSTKLEDSAMYFCASSESGPVETQYFGPGTRLLVL.

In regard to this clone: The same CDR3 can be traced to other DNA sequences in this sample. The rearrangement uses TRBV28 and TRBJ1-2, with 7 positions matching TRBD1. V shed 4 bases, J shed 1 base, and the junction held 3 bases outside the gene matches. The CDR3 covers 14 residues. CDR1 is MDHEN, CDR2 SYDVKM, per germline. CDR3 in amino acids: CASSSGDSNYGYTF. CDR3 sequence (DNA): TGTGCCAGCAGTTCGGGGGACAGTAACTATGGCTACACCTTC.

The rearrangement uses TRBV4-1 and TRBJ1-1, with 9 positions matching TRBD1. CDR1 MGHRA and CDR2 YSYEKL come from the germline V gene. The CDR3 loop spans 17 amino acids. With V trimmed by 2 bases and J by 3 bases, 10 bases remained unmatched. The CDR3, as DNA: TGCGCCAGCAGCCAAAAGCCGGGACAGGGCGCTCACACTGAAGCTTTCTTT. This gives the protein CASSQKPGQGAHTEAFF.

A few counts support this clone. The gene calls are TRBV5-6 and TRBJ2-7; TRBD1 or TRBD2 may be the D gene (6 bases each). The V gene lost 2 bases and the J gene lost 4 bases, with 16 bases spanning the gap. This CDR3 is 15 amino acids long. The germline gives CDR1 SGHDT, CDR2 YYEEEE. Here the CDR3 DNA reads TGTGCCAGCAGCTTACCGGGGGCGCAAGGATACGAGCAGTACTTC. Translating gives CASSLPGAQGYEQYF.

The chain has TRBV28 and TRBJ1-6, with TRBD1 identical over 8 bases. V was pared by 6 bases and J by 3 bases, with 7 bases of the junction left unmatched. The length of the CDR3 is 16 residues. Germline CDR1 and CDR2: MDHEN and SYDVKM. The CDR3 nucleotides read TGTGCCAGCAGGTATACAACAGGGGGCTATAATTCACCCCTCCACTTT. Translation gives CASRYTTGGYNSPLHF.